This TCR beta chain was recovered during a study of lymphopenia after photon versus proton radiotherapy. Study results and limitations: Survival link was tested only in deceased patients; proton benefit remains a possibility. Under photons, naive T cells and diversity fell while effector/memory populations rose. A bigger post-nadir fall in TCR diversity correlated inversely with survival time in deceased patients. After the lymphocyte nadir, photon-treated repertoires showed oligoclonal expansion, especially of CD8+ Temra cells.

A few counts support this clone. Its cognate antigen is unknown. Sequencing was performed with immunoSEQ multiplex PCR; in TCRdb, only in-frame clones are kept and a portion is missing. Among some 2,000 clones listed, 70% to 80% were seen once. This CDR3 spans 15 amino acids. The germline gives CDR1 MNHEY, CDR2 SVGAGI. V was shortened by 2 bases and J by 0 bases, with 5 bases between the two germline ends. The specimen comprised peripheral blood, sampled from a patient treated with photon-based radiotherapy. The chain recombines TRBV6-5 with TRBJ2-6; D not resolved. This receptor was identified in an elderly man with cholangiocarcinoma. CDR3 nucleotides: TGTGCCAGCAGTTACCCCAGCTCTGGGGCCAACGTCCTGACTTTC. This codes for CASSYPSSGANVLTF.